This TCR beta chain was obtained from a study of blood T cell repertoires in COVID-19. Background on the study: Material from acute and convalescent COVID-19 was sourced from the United States, Italy and Spain.

Trimming took off 5 bases at V and 4 bases at J, with 12 bases between the two ends. The germline CDR1 and CDR2 sequences are ENHRY and SYGVKD. The CDR3 is 14 amino acids. Authors' processing steps: The authors estimated nucleated cell counts from reference gene primer amplification. Using immunoSEQ multiplex PCR, the repertoire was profiled, and TCRdb retains in-frame clones only, with some absent. V and J calls and clone size follow that table, whereas D and trimming were derived from the DNA. The data hold 200,000 to 250,000 clones, with nearly 90% observed a single time. The chain employs TRBV10-3 and TRBJ2-1, with D tentatively TRBD2 (6 bases). The sequence was collected from a woman younger than 30 who had recovered from COVID-19. The specimen was peripheral blood. DNA for the CDR3: TGTGCCATCAGTCTTAGCGGTACTTACAATGAGCAGTTCTTC. Translating it yields CAISLSGTYNEQFF.